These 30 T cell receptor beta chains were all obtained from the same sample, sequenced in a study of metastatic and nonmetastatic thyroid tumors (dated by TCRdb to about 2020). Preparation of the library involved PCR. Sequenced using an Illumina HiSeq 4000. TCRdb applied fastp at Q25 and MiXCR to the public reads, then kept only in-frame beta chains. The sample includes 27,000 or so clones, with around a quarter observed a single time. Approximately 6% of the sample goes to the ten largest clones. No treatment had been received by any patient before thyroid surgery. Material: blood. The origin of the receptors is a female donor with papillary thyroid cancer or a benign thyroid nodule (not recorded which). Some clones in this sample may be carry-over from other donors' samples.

The CDR3 spells CSATPGALVDEQFF. The CDR3 nucleotides are TGCAGTGCTACCCCGGGAGCGCTGGTCGATGAGCAGTTCTTC. This sequence joins TRBV20-1 and TRBJ2-1, with D tentatively TRBD2 (6 bases). Trimming took off 4 bases at V and 8 bases at J, with 18 bases between the two ends. The CDR3 covers 14 residues. Per the germline V gene, CDR1 is DFQATT and CDR2 is SNEGSKA (reference sequence).

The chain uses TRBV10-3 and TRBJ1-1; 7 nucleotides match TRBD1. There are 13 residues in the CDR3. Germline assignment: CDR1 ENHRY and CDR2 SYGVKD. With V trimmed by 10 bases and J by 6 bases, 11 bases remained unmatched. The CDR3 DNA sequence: TGTGCCACCCGGGACAGACGAACATCTGAAGCTTTCTTT. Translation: CATRDRRTSEAFF.

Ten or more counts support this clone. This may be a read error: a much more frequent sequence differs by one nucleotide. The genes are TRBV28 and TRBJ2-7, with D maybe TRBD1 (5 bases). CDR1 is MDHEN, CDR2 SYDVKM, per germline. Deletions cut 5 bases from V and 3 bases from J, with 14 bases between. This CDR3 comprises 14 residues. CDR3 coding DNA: TGTGCCAGCAGTCCATTCTGCAGGGACTACGAGCAGTACTTC. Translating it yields CASSPFCRDYEQYF.

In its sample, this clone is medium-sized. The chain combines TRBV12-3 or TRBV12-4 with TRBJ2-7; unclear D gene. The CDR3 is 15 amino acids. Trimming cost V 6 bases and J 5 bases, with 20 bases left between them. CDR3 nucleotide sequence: TGTGCCAGCAGACCTAATAGCAACCATGTAAACGAGCAGTACGTC. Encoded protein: CASRPNSNHVNEQYV.

As DNA, the CDR3 is TGTGCCAGTAGTCCCAGACCTAAGGCGGGTTCACCCCTCCACTTT. As protein: CASSPRPKAGSPLHF. The chain carries TRBV19 and TRBJ1-6; D unclear. The V and J ends lost 5 bases and 9 bases respectively, with 17 bases between them. CDR3 size: 15 residues. Germline V gene sequence: CDR1 LNHDA, CDR2 SQIVND (reference sequence). Full variable domain (rest looked up from reference TRBV19 and TRBJ1-6): DGGITQSPKYLFRKEGQNVTLSCEQNLNHDAMYWYRQDPGQGLRLIYYSQIVNDFQKGDIAEGYSVSREKKESFPLTVTSAQKNPTAFYLCASSPRPKAGSPLHFGNGTRLTVT.

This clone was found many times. The DNA of the CDR3 is TGTGCCAGCAGTTTACTCTTAAGACTAGTACAGGGAAGCTCCTACAATGAGCAGTTCTTC. Amino acids: CASSLLLRLVQGSSYNEQFF. J is TRBJ2-1 and V is TRBV12-3 or TRBV12-4; either TRBD1 or TRBD2 may supply D (6 bases each). The CDR3 spans 20 residues. V was clipped by 2 bases and J by 0 bases, with 23 bases between them.

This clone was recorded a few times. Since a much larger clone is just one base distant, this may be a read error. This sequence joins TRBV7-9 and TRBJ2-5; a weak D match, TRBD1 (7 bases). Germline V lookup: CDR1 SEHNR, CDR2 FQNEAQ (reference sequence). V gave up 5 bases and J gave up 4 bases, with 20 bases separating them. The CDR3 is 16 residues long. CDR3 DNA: TGTGCCAGCAGCCTCCCGAGGAGGGGGCCGTCAGAGACCCAGTACTTC. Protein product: CASSLPRRGPSETQYF.

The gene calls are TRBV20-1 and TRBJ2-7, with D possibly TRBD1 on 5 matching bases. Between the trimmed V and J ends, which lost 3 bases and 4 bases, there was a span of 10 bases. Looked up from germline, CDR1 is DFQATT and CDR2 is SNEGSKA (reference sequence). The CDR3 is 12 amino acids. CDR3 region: CSASPGLYEQYF. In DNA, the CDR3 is TGCAGTGCTAGTCCAGGGTTATACGAGCAGTACTTC.

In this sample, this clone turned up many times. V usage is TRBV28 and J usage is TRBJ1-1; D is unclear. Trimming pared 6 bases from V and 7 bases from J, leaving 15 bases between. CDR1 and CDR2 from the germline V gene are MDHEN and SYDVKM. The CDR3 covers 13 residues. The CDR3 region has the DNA TGTGCCAGCAGGCTGGGCCCCTCGGGTGAAGCTTTCTTT. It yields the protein CASRLGPSGEAFF.

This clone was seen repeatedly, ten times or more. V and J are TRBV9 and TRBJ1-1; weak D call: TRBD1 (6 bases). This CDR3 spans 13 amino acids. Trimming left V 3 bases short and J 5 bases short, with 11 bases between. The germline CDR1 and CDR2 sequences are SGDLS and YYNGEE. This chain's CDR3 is CASSGGAWTEAFF. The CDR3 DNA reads TGTGCCAGCAGCGGGGGGGCGTGGACTGAAGCTTTCTTT.

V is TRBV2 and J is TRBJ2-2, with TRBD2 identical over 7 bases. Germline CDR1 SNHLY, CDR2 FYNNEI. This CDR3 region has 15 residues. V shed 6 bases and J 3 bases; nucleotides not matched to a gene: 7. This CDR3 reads CASRERLADTGELFF. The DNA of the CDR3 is TGTGCCAGCAGGGAGAGACTAGCCGACACCGGGGAGCTGTTTTTT.

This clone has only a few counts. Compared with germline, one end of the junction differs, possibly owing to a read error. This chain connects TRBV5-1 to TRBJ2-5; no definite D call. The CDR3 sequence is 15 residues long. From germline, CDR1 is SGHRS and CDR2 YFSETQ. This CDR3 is CSSSLGAVVGETQYF. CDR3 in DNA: TGCTCCAGCAGCCTTGGTGCGGTAGTGGGGGAGACCCAGTACTTC.

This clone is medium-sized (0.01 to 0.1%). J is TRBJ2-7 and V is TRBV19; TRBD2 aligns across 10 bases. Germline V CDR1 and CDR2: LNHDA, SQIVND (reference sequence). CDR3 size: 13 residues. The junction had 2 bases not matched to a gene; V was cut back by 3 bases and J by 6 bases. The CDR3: CASSMGTSAEQYF. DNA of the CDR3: TGTGCCAGTAGTATGGGGACTAGCGCCGAGCAGTACTTC.

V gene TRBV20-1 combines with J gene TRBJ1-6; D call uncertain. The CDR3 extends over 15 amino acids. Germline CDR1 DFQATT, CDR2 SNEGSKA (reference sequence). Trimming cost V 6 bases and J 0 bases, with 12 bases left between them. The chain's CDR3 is CSAPDGSSYNSPLHF. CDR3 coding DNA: TGCAGTGCGCCCGACGGTAGCTCCTATAATTCACCCCTCCACTTT.

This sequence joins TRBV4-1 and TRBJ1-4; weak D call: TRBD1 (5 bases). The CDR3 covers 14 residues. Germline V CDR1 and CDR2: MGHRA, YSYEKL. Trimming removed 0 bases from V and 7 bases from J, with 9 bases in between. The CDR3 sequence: CASSQEPGPEKLFF. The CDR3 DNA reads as TGCGCCAGCAGCCAAGAACCAGGGCCTGAAAAACTGTTTTTT.

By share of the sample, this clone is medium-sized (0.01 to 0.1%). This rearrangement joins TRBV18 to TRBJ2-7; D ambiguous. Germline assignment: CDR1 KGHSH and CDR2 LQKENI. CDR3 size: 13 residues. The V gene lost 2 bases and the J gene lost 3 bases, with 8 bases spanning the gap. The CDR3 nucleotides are TGTGCCAGCTCACCAGGGGTTAACTACGAGCAGTACGTC. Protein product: CASSPGVNYEQYV.

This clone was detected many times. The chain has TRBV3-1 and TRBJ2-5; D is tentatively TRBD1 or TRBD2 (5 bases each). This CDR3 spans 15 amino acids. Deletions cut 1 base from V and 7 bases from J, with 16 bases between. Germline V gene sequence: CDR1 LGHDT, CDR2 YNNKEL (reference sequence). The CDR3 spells CASSQGSGPLGTQYF. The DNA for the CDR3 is TGTGCCAGCAGCCAAGGTTCGGGGCCATTGGGGACCCAGTACTTC.

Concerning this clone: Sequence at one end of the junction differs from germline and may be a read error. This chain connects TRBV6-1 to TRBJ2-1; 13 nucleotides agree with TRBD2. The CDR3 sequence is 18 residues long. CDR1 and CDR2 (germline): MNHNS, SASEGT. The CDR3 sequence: CASSKGLAGSINDREQSF. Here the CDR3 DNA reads TGTGCCAGCAGTAAGGGACTAGCGGGAAGTATTAACGACAGGGAGCAGTCATTC.

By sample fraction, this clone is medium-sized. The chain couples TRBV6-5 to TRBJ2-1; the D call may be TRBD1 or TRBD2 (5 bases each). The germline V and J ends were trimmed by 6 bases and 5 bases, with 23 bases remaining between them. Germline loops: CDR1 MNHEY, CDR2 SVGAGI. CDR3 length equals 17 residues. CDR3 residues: CASRKGSGPSQHNEQFF. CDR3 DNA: TGTGCCAGCAGAAAGGGTTCGGGGCCATCTCAACACAATGAGCAGTTCTTC.

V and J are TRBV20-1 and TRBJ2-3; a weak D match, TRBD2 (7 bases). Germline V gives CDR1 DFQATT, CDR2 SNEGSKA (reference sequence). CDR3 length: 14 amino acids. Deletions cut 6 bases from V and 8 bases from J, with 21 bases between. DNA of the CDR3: TGCAGTGCGAGCCGACGGGGGGCATCTGGTACGCAGTATTTT. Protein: CSASRRGASGTQYF.

The CDR3 protein is CASSLTGTGAYEQYF. The CDR3 DNA sequence: TGTGCCAGCAGCTTAACTGGGACAGGAGCCTACGAGCAGTACTTC. The chain recombines TRBV11-1 with TRBJ2-7; 8 nucleotides line up with TRBD1. V shed 2 bases and J 2 bases; nucleotides not matched to a gene: 5. Per the germline V gene, CDR1 is SGHAT and CDR2 is FQDESV (reference sequence). The CDR3 extends over 15 amino acids.

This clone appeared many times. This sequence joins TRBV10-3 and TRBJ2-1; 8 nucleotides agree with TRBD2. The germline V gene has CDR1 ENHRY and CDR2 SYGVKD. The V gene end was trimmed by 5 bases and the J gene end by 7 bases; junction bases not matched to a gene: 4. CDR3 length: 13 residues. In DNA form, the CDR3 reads TGTGCCATCAGTAGCGGGAGTAGGAATGAGCAGTTCTTC. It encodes CAISSGSRNEQFF.

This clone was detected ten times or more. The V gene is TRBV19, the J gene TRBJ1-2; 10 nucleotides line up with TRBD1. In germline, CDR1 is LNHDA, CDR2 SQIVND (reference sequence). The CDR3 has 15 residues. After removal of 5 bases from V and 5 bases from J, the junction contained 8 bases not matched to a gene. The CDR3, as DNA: TGTGCCAGTAGTTCACCGGACAGGGGGAATTATGGCTACACCTTC. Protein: CASSSPDRGNYGYTF.

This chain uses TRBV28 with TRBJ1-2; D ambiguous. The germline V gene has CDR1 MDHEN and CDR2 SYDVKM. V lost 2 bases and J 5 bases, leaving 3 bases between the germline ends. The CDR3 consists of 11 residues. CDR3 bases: TGTGCCAGCAGTTTAGATTATGGCTACACCTTC. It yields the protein CASSLDYGYTF.

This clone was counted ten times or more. The CDR3 coding sequence is TGTGCCAGTAGTTCACGTCGGGAGGGTACGCAGTATTTT. Encoded protein: CASSSRREGTQYF. The rearrangement joins TRBV19 to TRBJ2-3; 8 bases agree with TRBD2. V lost 5 bases to trimming and J lost 8 bases; unmatched junction nucleotides: 6. The length of the CDR3 is 13 residues. CDR1 and CDR2 (germline): LNHDA, SQIVND (reference sequence).

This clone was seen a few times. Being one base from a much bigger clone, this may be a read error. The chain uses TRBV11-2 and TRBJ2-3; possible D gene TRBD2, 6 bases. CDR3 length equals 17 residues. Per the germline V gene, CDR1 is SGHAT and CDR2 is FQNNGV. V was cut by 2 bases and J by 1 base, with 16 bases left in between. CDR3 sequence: CASSLTPWERGTDTQYF. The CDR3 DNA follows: TGTGCCAGCAGCTTAACCCCCTGGGAGCGGGGCACAGATACGCAGTATTTT.

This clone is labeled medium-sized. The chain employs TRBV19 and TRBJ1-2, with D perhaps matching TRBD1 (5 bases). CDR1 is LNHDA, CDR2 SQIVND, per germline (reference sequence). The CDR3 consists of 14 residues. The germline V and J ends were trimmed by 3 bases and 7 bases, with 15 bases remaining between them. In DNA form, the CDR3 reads TGTGCCAGTAGTATTGGGGGGGGTACCGGTGGCTACACCTTC. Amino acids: CASSIGGGTGGYTF.

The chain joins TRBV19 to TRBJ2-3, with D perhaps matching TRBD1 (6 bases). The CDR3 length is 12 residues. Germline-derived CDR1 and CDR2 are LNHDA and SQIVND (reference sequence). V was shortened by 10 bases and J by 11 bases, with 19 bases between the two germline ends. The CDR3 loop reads CATKGDFSKQYF. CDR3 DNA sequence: TGTGCCACGAAGGGGGATTTTTCTAAGCAGTATTTT.

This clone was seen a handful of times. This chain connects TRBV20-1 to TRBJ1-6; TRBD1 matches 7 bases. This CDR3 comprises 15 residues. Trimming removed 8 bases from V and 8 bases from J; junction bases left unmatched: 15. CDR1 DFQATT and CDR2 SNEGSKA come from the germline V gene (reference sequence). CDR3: CSPLKGVQGYSPLHF. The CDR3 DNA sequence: TGCAGTCCCCTAAAGGGGGTACAGGGGTATTCACCCCTCCACTTT.

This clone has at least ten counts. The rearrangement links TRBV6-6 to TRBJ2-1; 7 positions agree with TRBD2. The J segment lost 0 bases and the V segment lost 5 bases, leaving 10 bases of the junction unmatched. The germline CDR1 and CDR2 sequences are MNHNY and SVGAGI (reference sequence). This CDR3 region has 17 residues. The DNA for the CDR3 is TGTGCCAGCAGTCCCCCTCTAGCGGCATACTCCTACAATGAGCAGTTCTTC. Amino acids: CASSPPLAAYSYNEQFF.